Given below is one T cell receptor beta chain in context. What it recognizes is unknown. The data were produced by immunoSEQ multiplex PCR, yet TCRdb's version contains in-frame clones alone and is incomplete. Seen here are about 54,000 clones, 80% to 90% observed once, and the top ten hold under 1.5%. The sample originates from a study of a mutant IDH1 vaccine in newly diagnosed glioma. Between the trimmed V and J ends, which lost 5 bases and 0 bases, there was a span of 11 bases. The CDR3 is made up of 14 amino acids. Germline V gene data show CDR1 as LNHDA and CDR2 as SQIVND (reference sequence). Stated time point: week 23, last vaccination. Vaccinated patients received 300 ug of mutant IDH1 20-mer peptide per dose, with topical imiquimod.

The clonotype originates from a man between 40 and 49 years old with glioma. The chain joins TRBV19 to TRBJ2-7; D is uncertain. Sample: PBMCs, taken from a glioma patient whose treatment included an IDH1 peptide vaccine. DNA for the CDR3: TGTGCCAGTAGTTACGGAGATAGCTCCTACGAGCAGTACTTC. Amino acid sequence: CASSYGDSSYEQYF. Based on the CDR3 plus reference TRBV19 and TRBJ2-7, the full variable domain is DGGITQSPKYLFRKEGQNVTLSCEQNLNHDAMYWYRQDPGQGLRLIYYSQIVNDFQKGDIAEGYSVSREKKESFPLTVTSAQKNPTAFYLCASSYGDSSYEQYFGPGTRLTVT.